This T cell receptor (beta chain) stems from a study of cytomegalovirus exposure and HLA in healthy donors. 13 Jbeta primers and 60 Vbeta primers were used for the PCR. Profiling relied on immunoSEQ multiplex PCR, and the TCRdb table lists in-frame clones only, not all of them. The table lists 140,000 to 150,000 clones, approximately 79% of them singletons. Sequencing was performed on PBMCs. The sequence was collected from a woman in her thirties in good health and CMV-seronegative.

The CDR3 protein is CASSFIGGLPTDTQYF. The DNA for the CDR3 is TGCGCCAGCAGCTTTATCGGGGGGCTCCCCACAGATACGCAGTATTTT. The chain carries TRBV5-1 and TRBJ2-3, with D perhaps TRBD2 (7 bases). The ends were cut back, 2 bases at V and 2 bases at J, with 15 bases in the middle. This CDR3 has 16 amino acids. Per germline, CDR1 SGHRS and CDR2 YFSETQ.